The 5 T cell receptor beta chains below all came from one sample that was sequenced in a study of CD8+ T cells in alopecia areata. Treatment meaning: oral pan-JAK inhibitor, 5-10 mg twice daily. RNA extraction was followed by reverse transcription into cDNA, which acted as the sequencing template. Libraries were prepared by immunoSEQ multiplex PCR; TCRdb keeps only in-frame clonotypes and omits some of them. The sample yields 200,000 to 250,000 clones, over 60% seen once. Sequences were derived from CD4+ T cells sorted from blood, sampled at week 4, from a patient treated with tofacitinib. The receptors derive from a human donor with alopecia areata.

The V and J genes are TRBV7-9 and TRBJ1-1; 7 bases fit TRBD1. Trimming cost V 4 bases and J 1 base; bases outside gene matches: 3. This CDR3 is built from 14 residues. Germline CDR1 reads SEHNR; CDR2 reads FQNEAQ (reference sequence). This chain's CDR3 is CASSSGQANTEAFF. CDR3 DNA sequence: TGTGCCAGCAGCTCCGGACAGGCGAACACTGAAGCTTTCTTT.

The gene calls are TRBV11-2 and TRBJ2-2, with unresolved D. This CDR3 is built from 16 residues. Trimming took 2 bases from V and 1 from J, leaving 11 bases between them. The germline CDR1 and CDR2 sequences are SGHAT and FQNNGV. CDR3 sequence: CASSLRSALNTGELFF. The CDR3 nucleotides are TGTGCCAGCAGCTTACGATCGGCGCTGAACACCGGGGAGCTGTTTTTT.

This clone turned up a few times. The chain recombines TRBV29-1 with TRBJ1-5; 7 bases align to TRBD1. The trim removed 5 bases at V and 4 bases at J, leaving 8 bases unmatched. Per germline, CDR1 SQVTM and CDR2 ANQGSEA. The length of the CDR3 is 14 residues. The CDR3 sequence: CSVILGTVNQPQHF. In DNA form, the CDR3 reads TGCAGCGTTATCCTGGGGACAGTAAATCAGCCCCAGCATTTT.

The chain couples TRBV30 to TRBJ1-2; 7 positions match TRBD1. With V trimmed by 7 bases and J by 1 base, 6 bases remained unmatched. The CDR3 is 13 amino acids. Per the germline V gene, CDR1 is GTSNPN and CDR2 is SVGIG (reference sequence). CDR3 loop: CASHRGINYGYTF. The CDR3 bases are TGTGCCTCCCACAGGGGAATTAACTATGGCTACACCTTC.

The rearrangement uses TRBV4-3 and TRBJ1-1, with a tentative D call TRBD1 (6 bases). This CDR3 is 15 amino acids long. Germline-derived CDR1 and CDR2 are LGHNA and YSLEER. Trimming left V 0 bases short and J 4 bases short, with 12 bases between. CDR3: CASSQDPLGGTEAFF. Written as DNA, the CDR3 is TGCGCCAGCAGCCAAGATCCATTAGGGGGCACTGAAGCTTTCTTT.